The rows below give T cell receptor beta chains drawn from one sample of a study of regulatory T cells in long-lasting Graves disease. In TCRdb, the multiplex PCR reads were re-called with MiXCR into one record per CDR3 protein. The sample consists of 360,000 or so distinct CDR3 sequences, 10% to 15% of them appearing once. These data also formed part of another study, on T cells in Graves' hyperthyroidism and ophthalmopathy.

The source was peripheral blood mononuclear cells (PBMCs), collected at new diagnosis, from a patient treated with antithyroid drugs. These receptors came from a woman younger than 35 with Graves disease. Each CDR3 is given with its conserved first and last residue. D genes are given only for firm matches. Clone size is shown for a subset of rows, as once, few, many or a class of expanded clone.

abundance,j_gene,v_gene,d_gene,CDR3aa,CDR3nt
many,TRBJ2-3,TRBV6-1,-,CASSDRDPRDTQYF,TGTGCCAGCAGTGATCGAGACCCCCGGGATACGCAGTATTTT
many,TRBJ1-1,TRBV27,TRBD1,CASSHSSTGRAEAFF,TGTGCCAGCAGTCACTCCTCGACAGGGCGGGCTGAAGCTTTCTTT
few,TRBJ2-1,TRBV28,TRBD2,CASSFAGGWNYNEQFF,TGTGCCAGCAGTTTTGCGGGGGGTTGGAACTACAATGAGCAGTTCTTC
many,TRBJ2-3,TRBV29-1,-,CSVGRTDTQYF,TGCAGCGTTGGGCGGACAGATACGCAGTATTTT
many,TRBJ2-5,TRBV5-1,-,CASSRGQKETQYF,TGCGCCAGCAGTCGAGGACAGAAAGAGACCCAGTACTTC
many,TRBJ1-2,TRBV29-1,TRBD1,CSVRDRPHLDYGYTF,TGCAGCGTCCGGGACAGGCCCCACCTGGACTATGGCTACACCTTC
many,TRBJ2-1,TRBV28,-,CASTYHGLSSSYNEQFF,TGTGCCAGCACTTATCACGGACTGTCCAGCTCCTACAATGAGCAGTTCTTC
few,TRBJ2-2,TRBV4-3,-,CASSQVGGPDTGELFF,TGCGCCAGCAGCCAAGTGGGGGGGCCTGACACCGGGGAGCTGTTTTTT
many,TRBJ1-2,TRBV19,TRBD1,CASSIHRDRAPNYGYTF,TGTGCCAGTAGTATTCACCGGGACAGGGCTCCAAACTATGGCTACACCTTC
many,TRBJ2-1,TRBV7-9,TRBD2,CASSPPPGLAGDRGVLNEQFF,TGTGCCAGCAGCCCCCCTCCGGGACTAGCGGGAGATCGAGGGGTGTTGAATGAGCAGTTCTTC
many,TRBJ2-1,TRBV28,TRBD1,CASSLNRGVRHNEQFF,TGTGCCAGCAGCCTAAACAGGGGGGTAAGGCACAATGAGCAGTTCTTC
many,TRBJ1-1,TRBV11-1,-,CASSPRTSGGEAFF,TGTGCCAGCAGCCCCCGGACCAGCGGGGGTGAAGCTTTCTTT
-,TRBJ2-3,TRBV24-1,-,CATSPRLESNTQYF,TGTGCCACCAGTCCTCGTCTTGAGTCAAATACGCAGTATTTT
many,TRBJ2-2,TRBV6-2/TRBV6-3,-,CATLPGLNTGELFF,TGTGCCACCCTACCGGGCCTTAACACCGGGGAGCTGTTTTTT
many,TRBJ2-3,TRBV6-5,-,CASSYGFSSTDTQYF,TGTGCCAGCAGTTACGGCTTCTCTAGCACAGATACGCAGTATTTT
many,TRBJ1-1,TRBV3-1,-,CASSQDVGMNTEAFF,TGTGCCAGCAGCCAAGACGTCGGAATGAACACTGAAGCTTTCTTT
many,TRBJ2-5,TRBV6-5,TRBD1,CASSYSPTGDETQYF,TGTGCCAGCAGTTACTCACCGACAGGGGATGAGACCCAGTACTTC
many,TRBJ2-3,TRBV28,-,CASSSPGTHRADTQYF,TGTGCCAGCAGTTCCCCCGGGACACACAGGGCGGATACGCAGTATTTT
-,TRBJ2-7,TRBV7-9,TRBD2,CASSKGLKYEQYF,TGTGCCAGCAGCAAGGGACTAAAGTACGAGCAGTACTTC
many,TRBJ2-3,TRBV12-3/TRBV12-4,TRBD2,CASSLAGLAATDTQYF,TGTGCCAGCAGTTTAGCCGGACTAGCCGCAACAGATACGCAGTATTTT
many,TRBJ2-1,TRBV30,-,CAWNLGARFNEQFF,TGTGCCTGGAACCTGGGGGCTCGATTCAATGAGCAGTTCTTC
many,TRBJ1-2,TRBV12-5,TRBD1,CASGISDREEGYTF,TGTGCTAGTGGTATCTCGGACAGGGAAGAGGGCTACACCTTC
few,TRBJ2-2,TRBV5-1,TRBD2,CASSLARTSASTGELFF,TGCGCCAGCAGCTTGGCCCGGACTAGCGCTTCCACCGGGGAGCTGTTTTTT
-,TRBJ1-1,TRBV5-1,-,CASSFLGGEGTEAFF,TGCGCCAGCAGCTTTCTGGGGGGGGAGGGCACTGAAGCTTTCTTT
many,TRBJ2-3,TRBV20-1,-,CSARVRLTDTQYF,TGCAGTGCTAGAGTTAGGCTCACAGATACGCAGTATTTT
few,TRBJ2-1,TRBV6-5,TRBD2,CASSYGLAGVVNEQFF,TGTGCCAGCAGTTACGGACTAGCGGGAGTTGTGAATGAGCAGTTCTTC
many,TRBJ2-7,TRBV18,-,CTSSLSGALREQYF,TGTACCAGCTCACTTTCAGGAGCCCTCAGGGAGCAGTACTTC
many,TRBJ2-2,TRBV6-5,TRBD1,CASSYSSWTGATNTGELFF,TGTGCCAGCAGTTACTCGTCCTGGACAGGGGCGACGAACACCGGGGAGCTGTTTTTT
-,TRBJ2-1,TRBV7-9,-,CASSLNTGSTNEQFF,TGTGCCAGCAGCCTAAACACAGGGTCCACCAATGAGCAGTTCTTC
many,TRBJ2-5,TRBV27,-,CASSTGLRETQYF,TGTGCCAGCAGCACGGGGTTGCGAGAGACCCAGTACTTC
-,TRBJ1-5,TRBV20-1,TRBD1,CSARTGGYPPQHF,TGCAGTGCGAGGACAGGGGGATATCCGCCCCAGCATTTT
few,TRBJ1-5,TRBV27,-,CASSFGGNNQPQHF,TGTGCCAGCAGTTTTGGAGGGAACAATCAGCCCCAGCATTTT
few,TRBJ2-3,TRBV9,-,CASSVKAMDTQYF,TGTGCCAGCAGCGTAAAGGCGATGGATACGCAGTATTTT
many,TRBJ2-7,TRBV10-3,-,CAISIDQYEQYF,TGTGCCATCAGTATCGACCAGTACGAGCAGTACTTC